A selection of T cell receptor beta chains follows, all from one sample in a study of shared clonotypes between healthy human individuals. This table comes from immunoSEQ multiplex PCR, and its TCRdb copy is limited to in-frame clones, with some not included. The sample yields about 2,200,000 clones, roughly 91% seen once. Sequencing input: naive CD8+ T cells from PBMCs. The receptors shown here come from a man between 18 and 35 years old in good health. Some clones in this sample may be carry-over from other donors' samples. Both conserved end residues are part of each CDR3. The D gene is left open where the match is weak. Clone size is shown for a subset of rows, as once, few, many or a class of expanded clone.

J,size,V,D,CDR3,DNA
TRBJ2-7,once,TRBV27,-,CASSSHWRGSYEQYF,TGTGCCAGCAGTTCCCATTGGAGGGGCTCCTACGAGCAGTACTTC
TRBJ2-1,-,TRBV7-9,-,CASSLQGAFYNEQFF,TGTGCCAGCAGCTTACAAGGGGCTTTCTACAATGAGCAGTTCTTC
TRBJ2-5,-,TRBV6-5,-,CASSSTSQGGETQYF,TGTGCCAGCAGTTCCACATCACAGGGTGGAGAGACCCAGTACTTC
TRBJ2-5,-,TRBV27,-,CASTGILGTQYF,TGTGCCAGCACCGGGATTCTGGGGACCCAGTACTTC
TRBJ1-1,-,TRBV9,-,CASSVGMNTEAFF,TGTGCCAGCAGCGTGGGCATGAACACTGAAGCTTTCTTT
TRBJ2-7,-,TRBV9,-,CASSASSGPSYEQYF,TGTGCCAGCAGCGCAAGTAGCGGTCCTTCCTACGAGCAGTACTTC
TRBJ1-5,-,TRBV28,TRBD1,CASSLIPGQGTQPQHF,TGTGCCAGCAGCTTGATACCTGGACAGGGGACCCAGCCCCAGCATTTT
TRBJ2-7,-,TRBV4-2,TRBD1,CASSQDLRQGAYEQYF,TGTGCCAGCAGCCAAGATTTGCGACAGGGGGCCTACGAGCAGTACTTC
TRBJ2-7,-,TRBV4-1,TRBD2,CASSQGLAGGNEQYF,TGCGCCAGCTCTCAGGGACTAGCGGGAGGAAACGAGCAGTACTTC
TRBJ1-2,-,TRBV5-1,-,CASSLAEDSPNYGYTF,TGCGCCAGCAGCTTGGCCGAGGACAGTCCTAACTATGGCTACACCTTC
TRBJ1-5,once,TRBV4-1,-,CASSSWDGDQPQHF,TGCGCCAGCAGCTCATGGGACGGGGATCAGCCCCAGCATTTT
TRBJ2-4,-,TRBV10-3,-,CAISESAAGSKNIQYF,TGTGCCATCAGTGAGTCGGCGGCAGGGAGCAAAAACATTCAGTACTTC
TRBJ2-7,-,TRBV28,TRBD1,CASEGQGYEQYF,TGTGCCAGCGAGGGACAGGGCTACGAGCAGTACTTC
TRBJ2-1,-,TRBV18,-,CASSPPGRGSNNEQFF,TGTGCCAGCTCACCACCAGGACGGGGCAGCAACAATGAGCAGTTCTTC
TRBJ1-3,once,TRBV9,-,CASSVGPGEGNTIYF,TGTGCCAGCAGCGTGGGTCCAGGGGAAGGAAACACCATATATTTT
TRBJ1-1,-,TRBV13,-,CASSLTEAFF,TGTGCCAGCAGCTTAACTGAAGCTTTCTTT
TRBJ1-1,-,TRBV11-3,-,CASSSRTVEAFF,TGTGCCAGCAGCTCCAGGACAGTGGAAGCTTTCTTT
TRBJ2-3,-,TRBV5-4,-,CASSFLGMVTDTQYF,TGTGCCAGCAGCTTCTTGGGGATGGTGACAGATACGCAGTATTTT
TRBJ2-1,-,TRBV27,-,CASSFVGTNEQFF,TGTGCCAGCAGTTTCGTGGGGACCAATGAGCAGTTCTTC
TRBJ1-4,-,TRBV5-1,TRBD1,CASSQKPGQGMTNEKLFF,TGCGCCAGCAGCCAAAAACCGGGACAGGGAATGACTAATGAAAAACTGTTTTTT
TRBJ2-1,-,TRBV7-8,-,CASSLSPGAKGNEQFF,TGTGCCAGCAGCTTATCGCCGGGAGCGAAGGGCAATGAGCAGTTCTTC
TRBJ2-7,-,TRBV27,TRBD2,CASSSHSGGGSKSYEQYF,TGTGCCAGCAGTTCGCATTCCGGGGGGGGAAGTAAGTCCTACGAGCAGTACTTC
TRBJ1-5,-,TRBV10-2,TRBD1,CASSDRTGRLNQPQHF,TGCGCCAGCAGTGATCGGACAGGGCGCTTAAATCAGCCCCAGCATTTT
TRBJ2-1,-,TRBV7-9,-,CASSSGTSSYNEQFF,TGTGCCAGCAGCTCCGGGACTTCCTCCTACAATGAGCAGTTCTTC
TRBJ2-6,-,TRBV5-1,TRBD2,CASSLTGLTGANVLTF,TGCGCCAGCAGCTTGACGGGACTAACTGGGGCCAACGTCCTGACTTTC
TRBJ2-3,-,TRBV4-3,TRBD2,CASSDSPGLAGVSGTDTQYF,TGCGCCAGCAGCGACAGCCCGGGACTAGCGGGAGTATCCGGCACAGATACGCAGTATTTT
TRBJ2-7,-,TRBV6-1,TRBD2,CASSRDYSKPEQYF,TGTGCCAGCAGCAGGGACTACTCGAAACCTGAGCAGTACTTC
TRBJ2-1,-,TRBV4-3,TRBD2,CASSLRTSGNEQFF,TGCGCCAGCAGCCTGCGGACTAGCGGGAATGAGCAGTTCTTC
TRBJ2-5,-,TRBV9,-,CASSPHPRAETQYF,TGTGCCAGCAGCCCTCATCCCCGCGCGGAGACCCAGTACTTC
TRBJ1-3,-,TRBV7-9,-,CASSSFTGRSTGNTIYF,TGTGCCAGCAGCTCTTTCACAGGCCGCTCTACTGGAAACACCATATATTTT
TRBJ2-1,-,TRBV4-1,TRBD2,CASSHPGLRNEQFF,TGCGCCAGCAGCCACCCGGGACTACGCAATGAGCAGTTCTTC
TRBJ2-3,-,TRBV27,TRBD1,CASSLLGTGDVNTQYF,TGTGCCAGCAGTTTACTAGGGACAGGGGACGTGAATACGCAGTATTTT
TRBJ2-7,-,TRBV7-9,TRBD1,CASSPGTGGRYEQYF,TGTGCCAGCAGCCCCGGGACAGGGGGCCGTTACGAGCAGTACTTC
TRBJ1-4,-,TRBV9,TRBD1,CASSVGRGGTAPNEKLFF,TGTGCCAGCAGCGTAGGAAGGGGAGGGACAGCCCCTAATGAAAAACTGTTTTTT